These T cell receptor beta chains were read from a single sample in a study of Ad26.COV2.S vaccination and SARS-CoV-2 variants. The table came from immunoSEQ multiplex PCR; TCRdb's copy has only in-frame clones and leaves some out. Of some 350,000 clones detected, roughly 90% appear once; the ten largest clones hold around 5.5%. The sequenced sample was peripheral blood, obtained in a trial of Ad26.COV2.S vaccine versus placebo. These receptor sequences come from a person between 18 and 65 years old who received the Ad26.COV2.S COVID-19 vaccine or a placebo. CDR3s include the opening cysteine and the closing phenylalanine or tryptophan. The order of the fields is V gene, clone size, D gene, J gene, CDR3 protein, CDR3 DNA. The D gene is left open where the match is weak. Clone size appears in some rows only: once, few, many, or a class for an expanded clone.

>TRBV28|-|-|TRBJ1-5
CASSLIQEGNQPQHF
TGTGCCAGCAGTTTAATCCAGGAAGGCAATCAGCCCCAGCATTTT
>TRBV6-6|-|-|TRBJ2-1
CASSYVGGDEQFF
TGTGCCAGCAGTTACGTAGGAGGCGATGAGCAGTTCTTC
>TRBV4-3|-|-|TRBJ1-2
CASSQEGRGYTF
TGCGCCAGCAGCCAAGAGGGGAGAGGCTACACCTTC
>TRBV6-5|-|-|TRBJ1-2
CASSPKRTGGYTF
TGTGCCAGCAGTCCCAAAAGAACAGGAGGCTACACCTTC
>TRBV27|-|-|TRBJ2-3
CASSLRPGALTDTQYF
TGTGCCAGCAGTTTAAGGCCAGGGGCGCTCACAGATACGCAGTATTTT
>TRBV3-1/TRBV3-2|-|-|TRBJ1-1
CASSQETVMNTEAFF
TGTGCCAGCAGCCAAGAAACAGTCATGAACACTGAAGCTTTCTTT
>TRBV19|-|-|TRBJ1-6
CASSIDLADYNSPLHF
TGTGCCAGTAGTATAGATCTGGCTGACTATAATTCACCCCTCCACTTT
>TRBV12-5|-|TRBD1|TRBJ1-5
CASVLGQEIQPQHF
TGTGCTAGTGTTCTGGGACAGGAAATTCAGCCCCAGCATTTT
>TRBV25-1|-|TRBD1|TRBJ2-6
CASFGTARAGANVLTF
TGTGCCAGCTTCGGGACAGCCAGGGCTGGGGCCAACGTCCTGACTTTC
>TRBV4-1|-|-|TRBJ1-1
CASSLHERAVRGTEAFF
TGCGCCAGCAGCCTGCATGAACGCGCCGTCAGGGGCACTGAAGCTTTCTTT
>TRBV5-4|once|-|TRBJ1-1
CASSFGPIAFF
TGTGCCAGCAGCTTCGGCCCTATAGCTTTCTTT
>TRBV5-1|-|-|TRBJ1-2
CASSFMKEAGSHGYTF
TGCGCCAGCAGCTTCATGAAGGAGGCAGGGAGCCATGGCTACACCTTC
>TRBV7-9|-|TRBD1|TRBJ2-1
CASSLGQGAVNEQFF
TGTGCCAGCAGCTTAGGACAGGGGGCTGTCAATGAGCAGTTCTTC
>TRBV6-4|-|TRBD2|TRBJ2-2
CASGGTSGPGELFF
TGTGCCAGCGGAGGGACTAGCGGCCCCGGGGAGCTGTTTTTT
>TRBV30|once|TRBD1|TRBJ1-1
CAWNNQGGGTEAFF
TGTGCCTGGAATAACCAGGGGGGCGGCACTGAAGCTTTCTTT
>TRBV7-2|-|-|TRBJ1-1
CASSSRRGGSTEAFF
TGTGCCAGCAGCTCGAGACGAGGGGGATCGACTGAAGCTTTCTTT
>TRBV5-1|-|TRBD1|TRBJ2-1
CASRGDSSSYNEQFF
TGCGCCAGCAGAGGGGACAGCAGCTCCTACAATGAGCAGTTCTTC
>TRBV4-2|-|-|TRBJ2-2
CASSQDLVYGSDTNTGELFF
TGTGCCAGCAGCCAAGATTTAGTTTACGGGTCGGATACGAACACCGGGGAGCTGTTTTTT
>TRBV5-1|-|-|TRBJ1-2
CASSLDRVSYGYTF
TGCGCCAGCAGCTTGGACAGGGTCAGCTATGGCTACACCTTC